This entry lists 22 T cell receptor beta chains sequenced from one sample in a study of blood T cell repertoires in COVID-19. The protocol was immunoSEQ multiplex PCR, while the TCRdb copy is restricted to in-frame clones and leaves out a portion. The repertoire holds fewer than 80,000 clones, with roughly 90% as singletons. Sequencing input: peripheral blood. The source of these receptors is a woman aged 80 or over with active or convalescent COVID-19.

The chain joins TRBV30 to TRBJ1-4; D gene uncertain. V dropped 4 bases and J dropped 7 bases, with 13 bases sitting between them. Germline assignment: CDR1 GTSNPN and CDR2 SVGIG (reference sequence). The CDR3 loop spans 13 amino acids. CDR3 region: CAWNGRHGEKLFF. The CDR3 DNA sequence: TGTGCCTGGAACGGGAGGCATGGTGAAAAACTGTTTTTT. Looking up the rest from reference TRBV30 and TRBJ1-4 gives the full variable domain: SQTIHQWPATLVQPVGSPLSLECTVEGTSNPNLYWYRQAAGRGLQLLFYSVGIGQISSEVPQNLSASRPQDRQFILSSKKLLLSDSGFYLCAWNGRHGEKLFFGSGTQLSVL.

The chain links TRBV28 to TRBJ1-2; D possibly corresponds to TRBD1 (6 bases). V was clipped by 7 bases and J by 8 bases, with 17 bases between them. The germline V gene encodes CDR1 MDHEN and CDR2 SYDVKM. This CDR3 is 13 amino acids long. Here the CDR3 DNA reads TGTGCCAGCACCCTCCGGGGGCGGGGGGGCTACACCTTC. Protein: CASTLRGRGGYTF.

The J gene is TRBJ2-1, the V gene TRBV7-6; D remains ambiguous. The CDR3 loop spans 16 amino acids. CDR1 is SGHVS and CDR2 is FNYEAQ in the germline V gene. V was pared by 5 bases and J by 15 bases, with 29 bases between. This CDR3 is CASSLSDAGLPSSRFF. The CDR3 DNA is TGTGCCAGCAGCCTTAGTGACGCAGGTCTACCCTCAAGCAGGTTCTTC.

V and J are TRBV4-1 and TRBJ1-5; TRBD1 agrees at 7 bases. From germline, CDR1 is MGHRA and CDR2 YSYEKL. The CDR3 has 15 amino acids. V lost 6 bases and J lost 0; bases outside the gene matches: 5. CDR3: CASRPTGVSNQPQHF. CDR3 sequence (DNA): TGCGCCAGCAGGCCCACAGGGGTTAGCAATCAGCCCCAGCATTTT.

V and J are TRBV5-4 and TRBJ2-5; D gene uncertain. The CDR3 has 15 residues. Germline V CDR1 and CDR2: SGHNT, YYREEE (reference sequence). Trimming stripped 1 base from V and 1 base from J, with 11 bases between. Here the CDR3 DNA reads TGTGCCAGCAGCTTGACTCTCACGCCCCAAGAGACCCAGTACTTC. This codes for CASSLTLTPQETQYF. Using reference TRBV5-4 and TRBJ2-5 for the parts outside the CDR3, the full variable domain is ETGVTQSPTHLIKTRGQQVTLRCSSQSGHNTVSWYQQALGQGPQFIFQYYREEENGRGNFPPRFSGLQFPNYSSELNVNALELDDSALYLCASSLTLTPQETQYFGPGTRLLVL.

V gene TRBV5-8 combines with J gene TRBJ1-5; D remains ambiguous. V gave up 4 bases and J gave up 6 bases, with 8 bases separating them. Germline V gene lookup returns CDR1 SGHTS and CDR2 YDEGEE. CDR3 length: 12 amino acids. For the CDR3, the DNA is TGTGCCAGCAGCCTAAGAGGTCAGCCCCAGCATTTT. This gives the protein CASSLRGQPQHF.

The gene calls are TRBV4-3 and TRBJ2-5; 7 nucleotides line up with TRBD1. CDR3 length: 15 residues. Germline assignment: CDR1 LGHNA and CDR2 YSLEER. Losses at the gene ends were 3 bases for V and 0 bases for J; bases not matched to a gene: 4. CDR3 nucleotides: TGCGCCAGCAGCCACGGGACAGAGTACCAAGAGACCCAGTACTTC. Its protein is CASSHGTEYQETQYF.

The chain combines TRBV9 with TRBJ1-4, with D perhaps TRBD1 (6 bases). CDR1 and CDR2 (germline): SGDLS, YYNGEE. The CDR3 totals 18 residues. Trimming stripped 3 bases from V and 5 bases from J, with 23 bases between. CDR3 amino acids: CASSAEGWGPRENEKLFF. The CDR3 DNA reads as TGTGCCAGCAGCGCCGAAGGCTGGGGGCCAAGGGAAAATGAAAAACTGTTTTTT. The full variable domain, with the rest looked up from reference TRBV9 and TRBJ1-4, is DSGVTQTPKHLITATGQRVTLRCSPRSGDLSVYWYQQSLDQGLQFLIQYYNGEERAKGNILERFSAQQFPDLHSELNLSSLELGDSALYFCASSAEGWGPRENEKLFFGSGTQLSVL.

This clone is a singleton in its sample. J is TRBJ2-5 and V is TRBV4-1, with 9 bases matching TRBD2. The CDR3 is made up of 15 amino acids. Germline V CDR1 and CDR2: MGHRA, YSYEKL. V lost 4 bases to trimming and J lost 4 bases; unmatched junction nucleotides: 7. CDR3 nucleotides: TGCGCCAGCAGCCCTGGCCGCGGGGGGGGAGAGACCCAGTACTTC. Translation gives CASSPGRGGGETQYF.

The V gene is TRBV28, the J gene TRBJ2-7; 12 nucleotides align to TRBD2. Germline loops: CDR1 MDHEN, CDR2 SYDVKM. Losses at the gene ends were 5 bases for V and 3 bases for J; bases not matched to a gene: 8. The length of the CDR3 is 16 residues. Written as DNA, the CDR3 is TGTGCCAGCAGTCTCGCAACTAGCGGGGGGCGCTACGAGCAGTACTTC. Its translation is CASSLATSGGRYEQYF.

The V call is TRBV7-8, the J call TRBJ2-3, with no clear D. CDR1 SGHVS and CDR2 FQNEAQ come from the germline V gene. The V and J ends lost 2 bases and 4 bases respectively, with 22 bases between them. The CDR3 extends over 18 amino acids. CDR3 residues: CASSLNFEVQRGSDTQYF. For the CDR3, the DNA is TGTGCCAGCAGCTTAAATTTCGAGGTTCAAAGAGGATCAGATACGCAGTATTTT.

This chain uses TRBV27 with TRBJ2-7; the D gene is possibly TRBD2 (5 bases). The CDR3 covers 17 residues. Germline V CDR1 and CDR2: MNHEY, SMNVEV (reference sequence). Trimming shortened V by 8 bases and J by 0 bases, and 23 bases separated the two germline ends. CDR3 DNA: TGTGCCAGCCTGGGGTGGCGGGCGACCTCCAGCTCCTACGAGCAGTACTTC. As protein: CASLGWRATSSSYEQYF.

The chain couples TRBV19 to TRBJ2-7; 9 nucleotides agree with TRBD1. The CDR3 sequence is 17 residues long. The germline CDR1 and CDR2 sequences are LNHDA and SQIVND (reference sequence). V gave up 3 bases and J gave up 2 bases; unmatched junction bases: 11. The CDR3 bases are TGTGCCAGTAGTATCAGACCGCCGGGACAGGGTCCCTACGAGCAGTACTTC. It encodes CASSIRPPGQGPYEQYF.

The V call is TRBV7-2, the J call TRBJ2-3, with a tentative D call TRBD1 (6 bases). Germline-derived CDR1 and CDR2 are SGHTA and FQGNSA. V lost 5 bases, J lost 2 bases, and 8 bases lay in between. The CDR3 extends over 13 amino acids. CDR3 region: CASSRTVTDTQYF. For the CDR3, the DNA is TGTGCCAGCAGCCGGACAGTCACAGATACGCAGTATTTT.

In this sample, this clone turned up once. V is TRBV5-4 and J is TRBJ1-2, with 8 bases that match TRBD1. The junction had 4 bases not matched to a gene; V was cut back by 2 bases and J by 4 bases. The CDR3 extends over 14 amino acids. Germline V lookup: CDR1 SGHNT, CDR2 YYREEE (reference sequence). The CDR3 nucleotides are TGTGCCAGCAGCTTTTCCGGACAGGGCTATGGCTACACCTTC. Its translation is CASSFSGQGYGYTF.

On this clone: The sample carries other DNA sequences with the same CDR3. The rearrangement links TRBV7-2 to TRBJ1-3, with D possibly being TRBD1 (6 bases). The V end was cut by 5 bases, the J end by 1 base, with 12 bases between. This CDR3 region has 15 residues. Germline CDR1 reads SGHTA; CDR2 reads FQGNSA. As DNA, the CDR3 is TGTGCCAGCAGCCCCGGGGGGACATCTGGAAACACCATATATTTT. It specifies CASSPGGTSGNTIYF.

The chain recombines TRBV3-1 (or the pseudogene TRBV3-2) with TRBJ1-6; maybe TRBD1 (6 bases). The V gene's germline CDR1 is LGHDT and CDR2 YNNKEL (reference sequence). V was cut by 0 bases and J by 13 bases, with 16 bases left in between. The CDR3 loop spans 15 amino acids. CDR3 DNA sequence: TGTGCCAGCAGCCAAGAGCGTCAGATGAGGGGGCCCCTCCACTTT. Translation gives CASSQERQMRGPLHF.

This CDR3 reads CASSEGGVHEQFF. The CDR3, as DNA: TGTGCCAGCAGTGAAGGGGGGGTGCATGAGCAGTTCTTC. The chain links TRBV2 to TRBJ2-1, with D possibly being TRBD2 (6 bases). Trimming pared 1 base from V and 8 bases from J, leaving 9 bases between. The germline V gene encodes CDR1 SNHLY and CDR2 FYNNEI. The CDR3 is made up of 13 amino acids. Based on the CDR3 plus reference TRBV2 and TRBJ2-1, the full variable domain is EPEVTQTPSHQVTQMGQEVILRCVPISNHLYFYWYRQILGQKVEFLVSFYNNEISEKSEIFDDQFSVERPDGSNFTLKIRSTKLEDSAMYFCASSEGGVHEQFFGPGTRLTVL.

The chain's CDR3 is CASSGWGQGATNEKLFF. CDR3 nucleotide sequence: TGCGCCAGCAGTGGATGGGGACAGGGTGCAACTAATGAAAAACTGTTTTTT. This chain connects TRBV10-2 to TRBJ1-4; the match to TRBD1 covers 9 bases. CDR1 WSHSY and CDR2 SAAADI come from the germline V gene. The length of the CDR3 is 17 residues. J lost 0 bases, V lost 4 bases, and 6 bases had no gene match.

The CDR3: CASSQDRGTYNEQFF. The CDR3 DNA sequence: TGCGCCAGCAGCCAGGACAGGGGGACCTACAATGAGCAGTTCTTC. The gene calls are TRBV4-3 and TRBJ2-1, with 10 bases aligning to TRBD1. This CDR3 spans 15 amino acids. The V gene's germline CDR1 is LGHNA and CDR2 YSLEER. The V segment lost 3 bases and the J segment 2 bases; nucleotides outside the gene matches: 1.

V gene TRBV2 combines with J gene TRBJ1-2; TRBD1 is a possible D gene (5 bases). The germline CDR1 and CDR2 sequences are SNHLY and FYNNEI. Trimming removed 2 bases from V and 4 bases from J, with 8 bases in between. This CDR3 has 13 amino acids. The CDR3 is CASSEIGAYGYTF. In nucleotides, the CDR3 is TGTGCCAGCAGTGAAATAGGGGCCTATGGCTACACCTTC.

The rearrangement links TRBV27 to TRBJ2-3, with 11 bases identical to TRBD2. Unmatched junction bases numbered 6, after V lost 4 bases and J lost 6 bases. The CDR3 loop spans 15 amino acids. In germline, CDR1 is MNHEY, CDR2 SMNVEV (reference sequence). This CDR3 is CASSYKLAGVDTQYF. The CDR3 DNA sequence: TGTGCCAGCAGTTATAAACTAGCGGGGGTGGATACGCAGTATTTT.